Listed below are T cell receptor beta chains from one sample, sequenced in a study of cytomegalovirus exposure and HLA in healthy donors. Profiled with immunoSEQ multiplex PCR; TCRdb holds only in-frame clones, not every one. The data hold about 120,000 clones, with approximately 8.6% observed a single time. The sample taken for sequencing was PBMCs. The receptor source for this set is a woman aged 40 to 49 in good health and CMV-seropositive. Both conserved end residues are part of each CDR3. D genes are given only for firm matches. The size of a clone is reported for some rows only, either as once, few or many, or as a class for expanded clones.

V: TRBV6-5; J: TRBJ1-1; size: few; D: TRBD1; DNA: TGTGCCAGCAGCGGACAGGTTTCAGCCGCTGAAGCTTTCTTT; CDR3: CASSGQVSAAEAFF
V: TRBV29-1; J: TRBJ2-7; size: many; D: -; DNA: TGCAGCGTTGAAGGCCTTAAACCGCGTCCCTACGAGCAGTACTTC; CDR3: CSVEGLKPRPYEQYF
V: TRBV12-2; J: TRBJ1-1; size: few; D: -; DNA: TGTGCAAGTCGTTCGGGGTCCACTGAAGCTTTCTTT; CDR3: CASRSGSTEAFF
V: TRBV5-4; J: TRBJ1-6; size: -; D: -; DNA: TGTGCCAGCAGCCCTAATAATTCACCCCTCCACTTT; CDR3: CASSPNNSPLHF
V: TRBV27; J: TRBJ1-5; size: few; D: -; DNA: TGTGCCAGCAGCTACCGACAGGTCTTAAGCAATCAGCCCCAGCATTTT; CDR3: CASSYRQVLSNQPQHF
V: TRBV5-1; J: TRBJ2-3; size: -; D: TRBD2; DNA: TGCGCCAGCACCCCAACAGGACTAGCCCCCGCAGATACGCAGTATTTT; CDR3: CASTPTGLAPADTQYF
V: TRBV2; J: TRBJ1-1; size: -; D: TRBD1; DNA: TGTGCCAGCACTTGGGACAGGGAAGGCCCTGAAGCTTTCTTT; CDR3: CASTWDREGPEAFF
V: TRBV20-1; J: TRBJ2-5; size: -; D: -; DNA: TGCAGTGCTAGAAGACTGGGGACCCAGTACTTC; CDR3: CSARRLGTQYF
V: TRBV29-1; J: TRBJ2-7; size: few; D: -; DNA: TGCAGCATTGGGGACACCACCTACGAGCAGTACTTC; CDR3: CSIGDTTYEQYF
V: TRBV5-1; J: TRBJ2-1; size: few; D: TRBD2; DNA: TGCGCCAGCAGCTTGGGTGAGACTAGCGGGGTGGACAATGAGCAGTTCTTC; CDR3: CASSLGETSGVDNEQFF
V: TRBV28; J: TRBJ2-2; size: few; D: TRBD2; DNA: TGTGCCAGCAGTTCCAACCATAGGGCTAGCGGGGGGTCGAACACCGGGGAGCTGTTTTTT; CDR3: CASSSNHRASGGSNTGELFF
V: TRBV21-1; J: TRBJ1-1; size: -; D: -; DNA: TGTGCCAGTTTAACAGGGGAGAACACTGAAGCTTTCTTT; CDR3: CASLTGENTEAFF
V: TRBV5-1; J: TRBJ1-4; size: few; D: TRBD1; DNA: TGCGCCAGCAGCTTGGAACAGGGGCAAGAAAAACTGTTTTTT; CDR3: CASSLEQGQEKLFF
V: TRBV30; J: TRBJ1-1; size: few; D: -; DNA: TGTGCCTGGAGTGCTAGAACTGAAGCTTTCTTT; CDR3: CAWSARTEAFF
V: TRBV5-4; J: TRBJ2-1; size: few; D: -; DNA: TGTGCCAGCAGTCGATCTAGCGACACTCGGCAGTTCTTC; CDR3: CASSRSSDTRQFF
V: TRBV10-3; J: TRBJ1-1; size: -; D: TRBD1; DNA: TGTGCCATCAGTGATGCCGGGACAGCGAACACTGAAGCTTTCTTT; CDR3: CAISDAGTANTEAFF
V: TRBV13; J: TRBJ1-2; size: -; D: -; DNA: TGTGCCAGCAGCTTAGACAGGGTTGGTGGCTACACCTTC; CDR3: CASSLDRVGGYTF
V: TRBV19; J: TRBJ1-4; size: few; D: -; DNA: TGTGCCAGTAGTTTCGCCTTCGCGGCTAATGAAAAACTGTTTTTT; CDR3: CASSFAFAANEKLFF
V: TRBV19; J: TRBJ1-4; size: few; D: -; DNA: TGTGCCAGTAGTATTGTCGGTGAAAAACTGTTTTTT; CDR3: CASSIVGEKLFF
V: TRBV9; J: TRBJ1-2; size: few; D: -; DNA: TGTGCCAGCAGCGTAGCGGTTCGTTCTGATGGCTATGGCTACACCTTC; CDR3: CASSVAVRSDGYGYTF
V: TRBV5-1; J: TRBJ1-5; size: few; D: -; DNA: TGCGCCAGCAGCCCGGGGGGGGAAGCGCGGAATCAGCCCCAGCATTTT; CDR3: CASSPGGEARNQPQHF
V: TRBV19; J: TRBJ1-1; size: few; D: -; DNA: TGTGCCAGTAGTAGCTCCGGGACTGTGAAGACTGAAGCTTTCTTT; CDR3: CASSSSGTVKTEAFF
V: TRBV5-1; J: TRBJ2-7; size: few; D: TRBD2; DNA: TGCGCCAGCAGCCCCTCTGGAGCGGGGGGACACTACGAACAGTACTTC; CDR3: CASSPSGAGGHYEQYF
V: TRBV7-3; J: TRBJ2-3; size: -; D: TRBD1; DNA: TGTGCCAGCAGCACCGGGACAGGCACAGATACGCAGTATTTT; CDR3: CASSTGTGTDTQYF
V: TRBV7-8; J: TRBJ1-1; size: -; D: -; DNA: TGTGCCAGCAGCTTACGGGGGGCGCGAGTCACTAAAGCTTTCTTT; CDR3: CASSLRGARVTKAFF
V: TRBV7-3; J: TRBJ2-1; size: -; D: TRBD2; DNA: TGTGCCAGCAGCGAAAGCGGGGACGGCTACAATGAGCAGTTCTTC; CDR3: CASSESGDGYNEQFF
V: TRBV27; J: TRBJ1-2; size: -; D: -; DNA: TGTGCCAGCAGTCCCCGGGGAAGTTACGGCTACACCTTC; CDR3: CASSPRGSYGYTF
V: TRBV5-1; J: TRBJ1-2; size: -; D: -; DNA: TGCGCCAGCAGCGCCGGGACACAGAACTATGGCTACACCTTC; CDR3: CASSAGTQNYGYTF
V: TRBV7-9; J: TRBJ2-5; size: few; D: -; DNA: TGTGCCAGCAGCAAAGGACAGGGAGGGGAGACCCAGTACTTC; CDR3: CASSKGQGGETQYF
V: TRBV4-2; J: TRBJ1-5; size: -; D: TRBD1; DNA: TGTGCCAGCAGCCACAAAGTAGGGGGACAGGGGGCAAGGGGCAATCAGCCCCAGCATTTT; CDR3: CASSHKVGGQGARGNQPQHF
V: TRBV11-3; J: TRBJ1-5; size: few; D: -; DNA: TGTGCCAGCAGCTTAGATCCGCCGGGAGATCCCAATCAGCCCCAGCATTTT; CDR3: CASSLDPPGDPNQPQHF
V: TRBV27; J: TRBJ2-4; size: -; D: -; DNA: TGTGCCAGCAGTTTATCGGACAGTGAAAACATTCAGTACTTC; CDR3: CASSLSDSENIQYF
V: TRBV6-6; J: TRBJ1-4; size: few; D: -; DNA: TGTGCCAGCAGTTTCTTCAAAAGGGGAGGTGAAAAACTGTTTTTT; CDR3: CASSFFKRGGEKLFF
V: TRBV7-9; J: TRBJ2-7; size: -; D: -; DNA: TGTGCCAGCAGCTTGGCCCCCGCCTACGAGCAGTACTTC; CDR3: CASSLAPAYEQYF